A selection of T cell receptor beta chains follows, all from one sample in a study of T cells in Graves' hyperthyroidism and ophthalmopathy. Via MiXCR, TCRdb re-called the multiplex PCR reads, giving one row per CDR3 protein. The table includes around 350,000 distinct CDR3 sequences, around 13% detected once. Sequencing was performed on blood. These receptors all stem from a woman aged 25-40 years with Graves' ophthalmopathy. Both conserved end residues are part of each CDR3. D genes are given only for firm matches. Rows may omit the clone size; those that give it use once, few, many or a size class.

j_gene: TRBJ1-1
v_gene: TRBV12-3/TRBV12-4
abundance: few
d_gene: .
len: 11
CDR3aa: CASSLWGRAFF
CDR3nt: TGTGCCAGCAGTTTATGGGGGAGAGCTTTCTTT

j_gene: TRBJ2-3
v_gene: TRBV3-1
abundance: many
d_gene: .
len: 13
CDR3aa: CASSPELGDTQYF
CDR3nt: TGTGCCAGCAGCCCTGAGCTGGGGGATACGCAGTATTTT

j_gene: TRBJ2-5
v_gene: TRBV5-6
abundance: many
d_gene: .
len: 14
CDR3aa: CASSSESGWETQYF
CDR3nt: TGTGCCAGCAGCTCCGAGTCGGGATGGGAGACCCAGTACTTC

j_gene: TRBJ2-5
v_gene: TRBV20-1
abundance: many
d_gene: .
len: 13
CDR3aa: CSAPTETQETQYF
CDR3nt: TGCAGTGCCCCGACAGAGACCCAAGAGACCCAGTACTTC

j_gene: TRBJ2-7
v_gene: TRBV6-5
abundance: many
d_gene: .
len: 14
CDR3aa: CASSYGPGHYEQYF
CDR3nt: TGTGCCAGCAGTTACGGACCGGGGCATTACGAGCAGTACTTC

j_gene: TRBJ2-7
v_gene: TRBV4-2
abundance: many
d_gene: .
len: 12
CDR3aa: CASSQERNEQYF
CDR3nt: TGTGCCAGCAGCCAAGAGCGGAACGAGCAGTACTTC

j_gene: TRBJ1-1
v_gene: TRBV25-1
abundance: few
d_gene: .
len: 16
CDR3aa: CASSESRGKGITEAFF
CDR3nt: TGTGCCAGCAGTGAATCCAGGGGAAAAGGGATCACTGAAGCTTTCTTT

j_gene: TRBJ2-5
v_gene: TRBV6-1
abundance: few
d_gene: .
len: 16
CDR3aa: CASSKGLQALQETQYF
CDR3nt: TGTGCCAGCAGCAAGGGGTTACAGGCGCTCCAAGAGACCCAGTACTTC

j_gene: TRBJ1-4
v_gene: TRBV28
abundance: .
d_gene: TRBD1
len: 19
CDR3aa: CASRSPHSRDRVANEKLFF
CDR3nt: TGTGCCAGCCGTTCCCCCCACTCCCGGGACAGGGTCGCTAATGAAAAACTGTTTTTT

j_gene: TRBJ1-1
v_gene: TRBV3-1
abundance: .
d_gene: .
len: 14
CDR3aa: CASSQFDTNTEAFF
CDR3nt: TGTGCCAGCAGCCAATTCGACACCAACACTGAAGCTTTCTTT

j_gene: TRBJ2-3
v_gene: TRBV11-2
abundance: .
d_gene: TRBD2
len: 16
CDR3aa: CASSLGLAGAKDTQYF
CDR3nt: TGTGCCAGCAGCCTGGGACTAGCGGGGGCGAAAGATACGCAGTATTTT

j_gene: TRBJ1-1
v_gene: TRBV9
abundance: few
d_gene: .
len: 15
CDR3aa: CASSPTGAPFPEAFF
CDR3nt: TGTGCCAGCAGCCCCACGGGGGCGCCTTTTCCTGAAGCTTTCTTT

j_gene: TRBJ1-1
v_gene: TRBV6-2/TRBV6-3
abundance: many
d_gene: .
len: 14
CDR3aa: CASKEQGRSTEAFF
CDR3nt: TGTGCCAGCAAGGAACAGGGTAGGAGTACTGAAGCTTTCTTT

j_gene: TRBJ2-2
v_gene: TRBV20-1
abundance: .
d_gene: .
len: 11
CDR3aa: CSASGSGELFF
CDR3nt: TGCAGTGCTAGTGGGTCCGGGGAGCTGTTTTTT

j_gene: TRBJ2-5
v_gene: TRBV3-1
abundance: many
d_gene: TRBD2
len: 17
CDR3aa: CASSPGELAGSEETQYF
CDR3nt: TGTGCCAGCAGCCCGGGGGAGCTAGCGGGATCCGAAGAGACCCAGTACTTC